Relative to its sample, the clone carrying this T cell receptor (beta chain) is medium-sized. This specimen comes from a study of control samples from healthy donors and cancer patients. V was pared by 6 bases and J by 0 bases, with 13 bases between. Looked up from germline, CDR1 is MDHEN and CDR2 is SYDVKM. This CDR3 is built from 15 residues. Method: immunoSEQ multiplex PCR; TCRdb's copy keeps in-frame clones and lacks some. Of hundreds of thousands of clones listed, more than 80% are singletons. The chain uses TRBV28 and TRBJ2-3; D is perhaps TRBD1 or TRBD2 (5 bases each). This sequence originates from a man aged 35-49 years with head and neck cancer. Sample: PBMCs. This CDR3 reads CASSGASKSTDTQYF. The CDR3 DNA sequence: TGTGCCAGCAGCGGGGCCTCGAAGAGCACAGATACGCAGTATTTT.